The T cell receptor (beta chain) under discussion was sequenced for a study of T cell responses to AZD1222 COVID-19 vaccine. Study results and caveats: Baseline serostatus was positive in only a handful of AZD1222 recipients. A rise in Spike-specific TCR breadth and depth followed two AZD1222 doses.

The CDR3 sequence is 15 residues long. V gave up 3 bases and J gave up 2 bases; unmatched junction bases: 6. CDR1 is WNHNN, CDR2 SYGVQD, per germline (reference sequence). Details on this clone: Its antigen is not identified.

Libraries were prepared by immunoSEQ multiplex PCR; TCRdb keeps only in-frame clonotypes and omits some of them. Counted here are about 170,000 clones, roughly 89% occurring once; the ten biggest clones make up 1.6%. The receptor comes from an adult in good health. The chain joins TRBV10-1 to TRBJ1-1, with 7 bases lining up with TRBD1. Source: peripheral blood, taken on day 0 of AZD1222 vaccination. CDR3 sequence reads: CASSDSGTANTEAFF. CDR3 coding DNA: TGCGCCAGCAGTGACTCCGGGACAGCTAACACTGAAGCTTTCTTT.